A selection of T cell receptor beta chains follows, all from one sample in a study of CD8 T cells in ankylosing spondylitis. MiXCR, applied by TCRdb to the 5' RACE reads, yields one record per CDR3 protein. The data show roughly 400,000 distinct CDR3 sequences, around 20% seen once. Sequencing was carried out using blood, either unsorted or a sorted T cell fraction (not recorded which). Receptors originate from a male donor with ankylosing spondylitis. Each CDR3 is given with its conserved first and last residue. The D gene is left open where the match is weak. Clone size, where shown, is once, few, many, or a class for clones that have expanded.

abundance,v_gene,d_gene,j_gene,CDR3nt,CDR3aa
.,TRBV28,TRBD2,TRBJ2-5,TGTGCCAGCAGTTACGGGGGGTTCCAAGAGACCCAGTACTTC,CASSYGGFQETQYF
.,TRBV4-3,.,TRBJ2-1,TGCGCCAGCAGCCGATCGTTGCGGAGCTCCTACAATGAGCAGTTCTTC,CASSRSLRSSYNEQFF
.,TRBV7-3,TRBD2,TRBJ2-5,TGTGCCAGCAGCATCTCCGGGACTAGCGGGAGGGAGACCCAGTACTTC,CASSISGTSGRETQYF
few,TRBV30,.,TRBJ2-2,TGTGCCTGGAGCCTTAAAGTCCCGGGAAAGTGGACCGGGGAGCTGTTTTTT,CAWSLKVPGKWTGELFF
many,TRBV14,TRBD2,TRBJ2-5,TGTGCCAGCAGTGGACTAGCGGGAGCAGAGACCCAGTACTTC,CASSGLAGAETQYF
.,TRBV7-7,TRBD2,TRBJ2-1,TGTGCTAGCAGCTTAATAGCGGGATATGAGCAGTTCTTC,CASSLIAGYEQFF
.,TRBV5-1,.,TRBJ1-2,TGCGCCAGCAGCTTCGGCCAGGGCCTGGACTATGGCTACACCTTC,CASSFGQGLDYGYTF
few,TRBV7-8,.,TRBJ1-1,TGTGCCAGCAGCCCCTTTCGAGGGGCAACTGAAGCTTTCTTT,CASSPFRGATEAFF
.,TRBV7-3,.,TRBJ2-1,TGTGCCAGCAGCTCAATCGGGGGGCCCAATGAGCAGTTCTTC,CASSSIGGPNEQFF
few,TRBV6-2/TRBV6-3,.,TRBJ2-6,TGTGCCAGCAGTTATGGGCAGGGCCCCTCTGGGGCCAACGTCCTGACTTTC,CASSYGQGPSGANVLTF
few,TRBV30,.,TRBJ1-1,TGTGCCTGGCGAGGGCTGTCGAACACTGCAGCTTTCTTT,CAWRGLSNTAAFF
.,TRBV12-3/TRBV12-4,TRBD2,TRBJ2-1,TGTGCCAGCAGTTTAAGGGCGGGAGATGAGCAGTTCTTC,CASSLRAGDEQFF
few,TRBV14,TRBD2,TRBJ2-7,TGTGCCAGCAGCCAAGTCGGGGGAGGCCTAGCGGATGGCTACGAGCAGTACTTC,CASSQVGGGLADGYEQYF
.,TRBV10-3,TRBD1,TRBJ2-5,TGTGCCATCAGCGGACAGGCCCTGGAGACCCAGTACTTC,CAISGQALETQYF
.,TRBV7-2,.,TRBJ2-5,TGTGCCAGCAGCTCAATACTGGAGACCCAGTACTTC,CASSSILETQYF
few,TRBV7-9,TRBD2,TRBJ2-3,TGTGCCAGCAGCTCGGCCGGGACTAGCGGGAAACGAGATACGCAGTATTTT,CASSSAGTSGKRDTQYF
many,TRBV29-1,.,TRBJ2-7,TGCAGCGTTGAAGGTTCCAAGGGAAACTACGAGCAGTACTTC,CSVEGSKGNYEQYF
.,TRBV7-9,.,TRBJ2-3,TGTGCCAGCGGATACAGGGGCACAGATACGCAGTATTTT,CASGYRGTDTQYF
many,TRBV15,.,TRBJ2-1,TGTGCCACCAGCAGAGCTACTTACAATGAGCAGTTCTTC,CATSRATYNEQFF
.,TRBV5-1,TRBD1,TRBJ2-7,TGCGCCAGCAGCTTACCGACAGGGTACGAGCAGTACTTC,CASSLPTGYEQYF
many,TRBV20-1,TRBD2,TRBJ2-3,TGCAGTGCTAGAGCTAGCGGGCGCACAGATACGCAGTATTTT,CSARASGRTDTQYF